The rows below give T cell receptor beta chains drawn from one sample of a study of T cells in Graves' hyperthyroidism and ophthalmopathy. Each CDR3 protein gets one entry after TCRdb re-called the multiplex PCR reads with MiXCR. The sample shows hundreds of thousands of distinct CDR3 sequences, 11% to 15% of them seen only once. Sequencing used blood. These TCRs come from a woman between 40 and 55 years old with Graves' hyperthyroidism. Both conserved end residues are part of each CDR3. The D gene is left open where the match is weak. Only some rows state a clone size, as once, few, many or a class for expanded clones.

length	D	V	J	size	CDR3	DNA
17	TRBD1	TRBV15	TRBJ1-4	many	CATSSTGGAATNEKLFF	TGTGCCACCAGCTCCACAGGGGGCGCCGCAACTAATGAAAAACTGTTTTTT
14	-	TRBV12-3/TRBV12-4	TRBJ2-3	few	CASSLQGIGDTQYF	TGTGCCAGCAGTTTACAGGGAATTGGAGATACGCAGTATTTT
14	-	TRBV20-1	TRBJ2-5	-	CSAKPGSSLETQYF	TGCAGTGCTAAACCGGGATCGAGCCTGGAGACCCAGTACTTC
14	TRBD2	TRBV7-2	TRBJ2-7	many	CASSRTSAAYEQYF	TGTGCCAGCAGCCGGACTAGCGCCGCCTACGAGCAGTACTTC
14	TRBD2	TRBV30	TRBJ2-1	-	CAWSGLAGGNEQFF	TGTGCCTGGAGTGGACTAGCGGGAGGAAATGAGCAGTTCTTC
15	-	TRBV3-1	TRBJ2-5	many	CASSQEGQGRETQYF	TGTGCCAGCAGCCAAGAAGGGCAGGGTCGGGAGACCCAGTACTTC
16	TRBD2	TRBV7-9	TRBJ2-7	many	CASSLGGTSGAYEQYF	TGTGCCAGCAGCTTAGGAGGGACTAGCGGAGCCTACGAGCAGTACTTC
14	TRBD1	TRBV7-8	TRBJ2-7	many	CASSGQGPLYEQYF	TGTGCCAGCAGCGGACAGGGACCTCTCTACGAGCAGTACTTC
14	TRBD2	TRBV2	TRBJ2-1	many	CASSGSSGNNEQFF	TGTGCCAGCAGTGGGTCTAGCGGGAATAATGAGCAGTTCTTC
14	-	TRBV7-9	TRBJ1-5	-	CASSLAMADQPQHF	TGTGCCAGCAGCTTAGCGATGGCCGATCAGCCCCAGCATTTT
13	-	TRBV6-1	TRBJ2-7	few	CASSEHISYEQYF	TGTGCCAGCAGTGAACACATCTCCTACGAGCAGTACTTC
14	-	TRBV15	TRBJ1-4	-	CATTRAGVKEKLFF	TGTGCCACCACAAGAGCAGGGGTAAAGGAAAAACTGTTTTTT
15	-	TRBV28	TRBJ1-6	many	CASSPRGFWGSPLHF	TGTGCCAGCAGCCCTAGGGGGTTCTGGGGTTCACCCCTCCACTTT
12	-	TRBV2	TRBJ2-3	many	CASSAETDTQYF	TGTGCCAGCAGCGCGGAGACAGATACGCAGTATTTT
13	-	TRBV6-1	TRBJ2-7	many	CASKVPGSYEQYF	TGTGCCAGCAAGGTACCCGGATCCTACGAGCAGTACTTC
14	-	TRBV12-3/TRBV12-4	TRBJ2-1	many	CASSQNSKSGEQFF	TGTGCCAGCAGCCAAAATTCGAAAAGCGGTGAGCAGTTCTTC
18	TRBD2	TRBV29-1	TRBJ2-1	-	CSVEGLAGDVSSYNEQFF	TGCAGCGTTGAGGGACTAGCGGGAGACGTTAGCTCCTACAATGAGCAGTTCTTC
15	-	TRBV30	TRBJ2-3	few	CAWSLWAGGTDTQYF	TGTGCCTGGAGTCTCTGGGCAGGGGGCACAGATACGCAGTATTTT
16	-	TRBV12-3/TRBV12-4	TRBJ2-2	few	CASSYPGGADTGELFF	TGTGCCAGCAGTTACCCCGGGGGCGCGGACACCGGGGAGCTGTTTTTT
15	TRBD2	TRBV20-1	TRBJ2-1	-	CSARVISGTYNEQFF	TGCAGTGCTAGAGTCATTAGCGGGACCTACAATGAGCAGTTCTTC
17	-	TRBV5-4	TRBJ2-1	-	CACSTTVGGRTYNEQFF	TGTGCCTGCAGCACGACGGTGGGAGGTAGAACTTACAATGAGCAGTTCTTC
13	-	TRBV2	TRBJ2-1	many	CASSGGAANEQFF	TGTGCCAGCAGTGGTGGGGCGGCGAATGAGCAGTTCTTC
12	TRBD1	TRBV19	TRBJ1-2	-	CASLLGQGGYTF	TGTGCCAGCCTCCTAGGACAGGGCGGCTACACCTTC
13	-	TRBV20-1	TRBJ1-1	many	CSADGQNRAEAFF	TGCAGTGCTGATGGACAGAACCGAGCTGAAGCTTTCTTT
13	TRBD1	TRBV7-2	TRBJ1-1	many	CASSLEGAGEAFF	TGTGCCAGCAGCTTGGAGGGGGCTGGGGAAGCTTTCTTT
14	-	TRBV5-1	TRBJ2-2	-	CASSDTGSSGELFF	TGCGCCAGCAGCGACACAGGGAGCTCCGGGGAGCTGTTTTTT
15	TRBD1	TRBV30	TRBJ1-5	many	CAWSPGQVSSQPQHF	TGTGCCTGGAGTCCTGGACAGGTATCGTCTCAGCCCCAGCATTTT
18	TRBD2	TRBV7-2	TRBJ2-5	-	CASSLVSLGLAGTETQYF	TGTGCCAGCAGCTTAGTTTCCCTTGGACTAGCGGGAACTGAGACCCAGTACTTC
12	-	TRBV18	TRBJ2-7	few	CASSDLPYEQYF	TGTGCCAGCTCAGATCTTCCTTACGAGCAGTACTTC
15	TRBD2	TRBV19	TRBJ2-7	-	CASKLTSGRGYEQYF	TGTGCCAGTAAATTGACTAGCGGGAGAGGGTACGAGCAGTACTTC
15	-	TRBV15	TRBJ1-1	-	CATMKTGFYSPEAFF	TGTGCCACCATGAAGACAGGCTTTTATTCCCCTGAAGCTTTCTTT
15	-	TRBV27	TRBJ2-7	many	CASSPSGIPSYEQYF	TGTGCCAGCAGTCCGTCCGGGATACCGTCCTACGAGCAGTACTTC
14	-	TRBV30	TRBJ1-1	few	CAWSVKGMNTEAFF	TGTGCCTGGAGTGTAAAGGGAATGAACACTGAAGCTTTCTTT
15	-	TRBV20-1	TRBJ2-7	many	CSARNLGRRDYEQYF	TGCAGTGCTAGGAATTTAGGTAGGAGGGACTACGAGCAGTACTTC
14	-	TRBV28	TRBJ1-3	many	CASSLSGTGNTIYF	TGTGCCAGCAGTTTGTCGGGGACAGGAAACACCATATATTTT
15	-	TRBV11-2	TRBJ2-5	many	CASSLKGLYQETQYF	TGTGCCAGCAGCTTAAAGGGTTTGTACCAAGAGACCCAGTACTTC
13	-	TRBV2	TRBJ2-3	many	CASSVESTDTQYF	TGTGCCAGCAGTGTAGAGTCGACAGATACGCAGTATTTT
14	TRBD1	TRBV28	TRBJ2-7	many	CASRRGQGFFEQYF	TGTGCCAGCAGGCGGGGACAGGGGTTTTTCGAGCAGTACTTC
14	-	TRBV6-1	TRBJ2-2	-	CASSSGVYTGELFF	TGTGCCAGCAGTTCCGGGGTATACACCGGGGAGCTGTTTTTT
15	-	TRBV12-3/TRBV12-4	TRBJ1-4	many	CASSLDSPINEKLFF	TGTGCCAGCAGTTTGGACAGCCCTATTAATGAAAAACTGTTTTTT
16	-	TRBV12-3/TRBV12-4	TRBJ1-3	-	CASSPPTVSSGNTICF	TGTGCCAGCAGTCCCCCGACAGTGTCCTCTGGAAACACCATATGTTTT
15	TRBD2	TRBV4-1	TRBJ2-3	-	CASSQTSGSMYTQYF	TGCGCCAGCAGCCAAACAAGCGGGAGTATGTATACGCAGTATTTT
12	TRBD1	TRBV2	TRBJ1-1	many	CASKDRGTEAFF	TGTGCCAGCAAGGACAGGGGCACTGAAGCTTTCTTT
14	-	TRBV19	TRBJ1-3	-	CASSARDAGNTIYF	TGTGCCAGTAGTGCCCGGGACGCTGGAAACACCATATATTTT
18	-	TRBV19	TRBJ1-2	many	CASSRSSSAEIRNYGYTF	TGTGCCAGTAGTAGATCCTCGTCGGCAGAGATAAGAAACTATGGCTACACCTTC
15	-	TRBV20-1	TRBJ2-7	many	CSARDPTMRGYEQYF	TGCAGTGCTAGAGATCCGACCATGCGGGGCTACGAGCAGTACTTC
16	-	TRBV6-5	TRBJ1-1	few	CASSYNEGGAGTEAFF	TGTGCCAGCAGTTACAACGAGGGGGGCGCGGGCACTGAAGCTTTCTTT
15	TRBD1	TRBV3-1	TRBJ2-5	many	CASSTETGWMETQYF	TGTGCCAGCAGCACTGAGACAGGGTGGATGGAGACCCAGTACTTC
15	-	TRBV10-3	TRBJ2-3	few	CATLRTDQSTDTQYF	TGTGCCACCCTCCGAACGGACCAAAGCACAGATACGCAGTATTTT
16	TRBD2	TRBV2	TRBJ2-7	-	CASSEVASGSVYEQYF	TGTGCCAGCAGTGAAGTGGCTAGCGGGAGCGTCTACGAGCAGTACTTC
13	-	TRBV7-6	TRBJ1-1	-	CASSSDGYTEAFF	TGTGCCAGCAGCTCCGACGGATACACTGAAGCTTTCTTT